The source of this T cell receptor (beta chain) is a study of CD8 T cells in Susac syndrome. An input of roughly 0.5 to 1 ug of RNA was subjected to reverse transcription using random hexamers. The CDR3 of TCR beta was amplified by immunoSEQ multiplex PCR across 54 Vbeta and 13 Jbeta. TCRdb reanalysed the immunoSEQ multiplex PCR reads using MiXCR and keeps one entry per CDR3 protein. Counted here are some 170,000 distinct CDR3 sequences, less than 95% occurring once; the ten biggest clones make up 0.075% to 0.095%. The T cells that were sequenced for TCR beta were CD8+ and CD4+ cells from blood. Patients with stable or active relapsing-remitting disease, all of them treatment-naive, made up the multiple sclerosis controls. TEMRA cells were FACS-enriched, unlike CD8+ and CD4+ T cells, which were negatively isolated. V trimming: 5 bases; J trimming: 6 bases; junction bases outside the gene matches: 9. Germline CDR1 is DFQATT and CDR2 is SNEGSKA (reference sequence). The CDR3 runs 14 residues.

This receptor was obtained from a human donor with multiple sclerosis. The sequencing input was CD4+ T cells from PBMCs. The chain carries TRBV20-1 and TRBJ1-5, with 8 bases identical to TRBD1. The CDR3 coding sequence is TGCAGTGCTCCTACAGGGGGAGGTTTTCAGCCCCAGCATTTT. It encodes CSAPTGGGFQPQHF.